This TCR beta chain was recorded in a study of early T cells in non-severe SARS-CoV-2 infection. This clonotype was recorded a few times. The CDR3 has 14 amino acids. Looked up from germline, CDR1 is SEHNR and CDR2 is FQNEAQ (reference sequence). With 7 bases removed from V and 2 bases from J, the gap between germline ends came to 13 bases. TCRdb called the 5' RACE reads again in MiXCR, with one record for every CDR3 protein. The sample lists 65,000 to 75,000 distinct CDR3 sequences; about 9.9% were seen once. The sequenced sample consisted of whole blood. The clonotype comes from an adult who was a healthcare worker with PCR-confirmed SARS-CoV-2 infection or an uninfected control (not recorded which). The chain joins TRBV7-9 to TRBJ2-3, with D perhaps TRBD1 or TRBD2 (5 bases each). CDR3 nucleotide sequence: TGTGCCAGCACCACTGGGGGTTTCACAGATACGCAGTATTTT. Translating gives CASTTGGFTDTQYF.